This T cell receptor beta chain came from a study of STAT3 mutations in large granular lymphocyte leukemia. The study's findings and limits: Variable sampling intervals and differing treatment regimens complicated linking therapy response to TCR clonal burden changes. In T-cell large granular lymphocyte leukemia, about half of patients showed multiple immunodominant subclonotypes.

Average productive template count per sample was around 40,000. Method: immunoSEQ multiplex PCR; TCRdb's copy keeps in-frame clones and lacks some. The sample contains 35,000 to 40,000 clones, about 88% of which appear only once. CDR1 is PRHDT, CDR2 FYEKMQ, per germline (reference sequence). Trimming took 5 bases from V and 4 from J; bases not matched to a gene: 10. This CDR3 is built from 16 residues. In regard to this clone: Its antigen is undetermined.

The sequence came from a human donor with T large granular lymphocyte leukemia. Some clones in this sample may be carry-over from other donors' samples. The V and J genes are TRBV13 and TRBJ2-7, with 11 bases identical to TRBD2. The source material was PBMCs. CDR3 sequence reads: CASSPTPSGGRYEQYF. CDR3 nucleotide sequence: TGTGCCAGCAGCCCCACCCCTAGCGGGGGGAGGTACGAGCAGTACTTC.